These 7 T cell receptor beta chains were sequenced from one sample in a study of metastatic and nonmetastatic thyroid tumors. TCRdb reprocessed the PCR reads via MiXCR. The sample lists some 37,000 clones; more than 20% were seen once. Prior to thyroid surgery, none of the patients had received any treatment. The sample consisted of blood. The receptors were sampled from a female donor with papillary thyroid cancer or a benign thyroid nodule (not recorded which). Some clones in this sample may be carry-over from other donors' samples.

In DNA form, the CDR3 reads TGTGCCAGCAGCGTAGGGACAGGGGGGGATGAAGCTTTCTTT. As protein: CASSVGTGGDEAFF. V usage is TRBV9 and J usage is TRBJ1-1; 10 bases map to TRBD1. Trimming removed 0 bases from V and 7 bases from J; junction bases left unmatched: 3. CDR1 SGDLS and CDR2 YYNGEE come from the germline V gene. CDR3 length: 14 residues. Together with reference TRBV9 and TRBJ1-1, the CDR3 gives the full variable domain: DSGVTQTPKHLITATGQRVTLRCSPRSGDLSVYWYQQSLDQGLQFLIQYYNGEERAKGNILERFSAQQFPDLHSELNLSSLELGDSALYFCASSVGTGGDEAFFGQGTRLTVV.

This clone occurred many times. The rearrangement uses TRBV4-1 and TRBJ2-1; 14 nucleotides line up with TRBD2. Germline assignment: CDR1 MGHRA and CDR2 YSYEKL. The CDR3 extends over 19 amino acids. V lost 3 bases to trimming and J lost 2 bases; unmatched junction nucleotides: 9. CDR3 protein: CASSHPGTSGSRTYNEQFF. The CDR3 DNA follows: TGCGCCAGCAGCCATCCCGGGACTAGCGGGAGTAGGACCTACAATGAGCAGTTCTTC.

This clone was found a few times. This chain joins TRBV6-1 and TRBJ2-3, with D perhaps TRBD2 (5 bases). CDR1 is MNHNS, CDR2 SASEGT, per germline. This CDR3 is built from 16 residues. Trimming removed 4 bases from V and 3 bases from J, with 17 bases in between. Here the CDR3 DNA reads TGTGCCAGCAGTGCGTCTAGCTGGATTACTACAGATACGCAGTATTTT. This gives the protein CASSASSWITTDTQYF.

This clone was recorded many times. The chain couples TRBV20-1 to TRBJ1-4; D not resolved. This CDR3 is 13 amino acids long. Germline V gene sequence: CDR1 DFQATT, CDR2 SNEGSKA (reference sequence). This CDR3 is CSALRGTNEKLFF. CDR3 sequence (DNA): TGCAGCGCCCTCCGCGGCACTAATGAAAAACTGTTTTTT.

Only a few counts were recorded for this clone. A much larger clone sits a single nucleotide away, making a read error possible. Other DNA sequences in this specimen translate into the identical CDR3. The genes are TRBV7-8 and TRBJ2-3; TRBD1 agrees at 9 bases. The trim removed 1 base at V and 7 bases at J, leaving 9 bases unmatched. CDR3 length equals 16 residues. Germline loops: CDR1 SGHVS, CDR2 FQNEAQ. CDR3 coding DNA: TGTGCCAGCAGCTTAGTGGGACAGGGAATTCTTAATACGCAGTATTTT. Translated: CASSLVGQGILNTQYF.

The sample holds many counts of this clone. The rearrangement links TRBV12-3 or TRBV12-4 to TRBJ2-1; 8 bases are a match to TRBD1. The V and J ends lost 4 bases and 4 bases, in that order; junction bases with no gene match: 12. The CDR3 runs to 17 residues. Here the CDR3 DNA reads TGTGCCAGCAGTTCGACTCCAGGGGGCCAATCTTACAATGAGCAGTTCTTC. Residues: CASSSTPGGQSYNEQFF.

The rearrangement uses TRBV7-2 and TRBJ1-4; TRBD1 might be the D (5 bases). V lost 4 bases to trimming and J lost 0 bases, with 12 bases between them. The germline CDR1 and CDR2 sequences are SGHTA and FQGNSA. The CDR3 extends over 16 amino acids. CDR3 sequence (DNA): TGTGCCAGCAGCTGGGACGGAGGAGCAACTAATGAAAAACTGTTTTTT. This gives the protein CASSWDGGATNEKLFF.